The 9 T cell receptor beta chains in this list originate from one sample, sequenced in a study of a mutant IDH1 vaccine in newly diagnosed glioma. These TCRs' antigens remain unknown. Using immunoSEQ multiplex PCR, the repertoire was profiled, and TCRdb retains in-frame clones only, with some absent. In the table there are 37,000 or so clones, about 80% of which are singletons. Time point in this sample: week 5, during vaccination. Each vaccine dose was 300 ug of mutant IDH1 20-mer peptide, with topical imiquimod. Sequenced material: PBMCs, taken from a glioma patient whose treatment included an IDH1 peptide vaccine. The receptors here all came from a man between 25 and 39 years old with glioma.

This clone is medium-sized within its sample. The junction departs from germline at one end; a sequencing error may be responsible. The V gene is TRBV18, the J gene TRBJ2-7, with 7 bases lining up with TRBD1. CDR1 KGHSH and CDR2 LQKENI come from the germline V gene. The CDR3 has 16 residues. In nucleotides, the CDR3 is TGTGCCAGCTCACCGGTCGGACAGGCGGAGCCTTACCCCCAGGACTTC. Residues: CASSPVGQAEPYPQDF.

A few counts support this clone. The rearrangement links TRBV2 to TRBJ2-1; D is ambiguous. There are 12 residues in the CDR3. Germline values: CDR1 SNHLY, CDR2 FYNNEI. The germline V and J ends were trimmed by 6 bases and 7 bases, with 10 bases remaining between them. The CDR3 loop reads CASSLLSNEQFF. The CDR3 DNA sequence: TGTGCCAGCAGCTTACTATCAAATGAGCAGTTCTTC. The full variable domain, rest sourced from reference TRBV2 and TRBJ2-1, is EPEVTQTPSHQVTQMGQEVILRCVPISNHLYFYWYRQILGQKVEFLVSFYNNEISEKSEIFDDQFSVERPDGSNFTLKIRSTKLEDSAMYFCASSLLSNEQFFGPGTRLTVL.

This sequence joins TRBV18 and TRBJ1-6; D not certain. Trimming left V 4 bases short and J 8 bases short, with 15 bases between. Germline CDR1 reads KGHSH; CDR2 reads LQKENI. The CDR3 is made up of 15 amino acids. CDR3 in DNA: TGTGCCAGCTCACGAAGCACCGATAGAGATTCACCCCTCCACTTT. Translated: CASSRSTDRDSPLHF.

The chain uses TRBV14 and TRBJ1-4, with 7 bases that match TRBD1. The J segment lost 0 bases and the V segment lost 4 bases, leaving 11 bases of the junction unmatched. Germline V gene data show CDR1 as SGHDN and CDR2 as FVKESK. The CDR3 covers 18 residues. The CDR3 reads CASSPNRGRLATNEKLFF. In DNA form, the CDR3 reads TGTGCCAGCAGCCCAAACAGGGGCAGGCTTGCAACTAATGAAAAACTGTTTTTT.

J is TRBJ2-3 and V is TRBV10-3; 9 bases align to TRBD2. The CDR3 is made up of 17 amino acids. Germline V CDR1 and CDR2: ENHRY, SYGVKD. The V segment lost 4 bases and the J segment 1 base; nucleotides outside the gene matches: 9. CDR3 residues: CAISAPPGLARTDTQYF. As DNA, the CDR3 is TGTGCCATCAGTGCGCCACCGGGACTAGCCCGCACAGATACGCAGTATTTT.

J is TRBJ1-1 and V is TRBV18; D unclear. The CDR3 spans 15 residues. V was pared by 4 bases and J by 0 bases, with 12 bases between. Germline V gene lookup returns CDR1 KGHSH and CDR2 LQKENI. CDR3 in amino acids: CASSRRSGLNTEAFF. For the CDR3, the DNA is TGTGCCAGCTCACGTAGAAGCGGGTTGAACACTGAAGCTTTCTTT. The whole variable domain, filled in from reference TRBV18 and TRBJ1-1, reads NAGVMQNPRHLVRRRGQEARLRCSPMKGHSHVYWYRQLPEEGLKFMVYLQKENIIDESGMPKERFSAEFPKEGPSILRIQQVVRGDSAAYFCASSRRSGLNTEAFFGQGTRLTVV.

V and J are TRBV5-6 and TRBJ2-2; TRBD2 agrees at 13 bases. CDR1 is SGHDT and CDR2 is YYEEEE in the germline V gene. Trimming at V came to 10 bases and at J to 4 bases, leaving 19 bases not matched to a gene. CDR3 size: 19 residues. The CDR3 protein is CAPILTSGGRVMATGELFF. The CDR3 nucleotides read TGTGCCCCCATCCTGACTAGCGGGGGGCGTGTTATGGCCACCGGGGAGCTGTTTTTT.

This clone was counted between two and nine times. V gene TRBV28 combines with J gene TRBJ1-5, with no clear D. Germline V gives CDR1 MDHEN, CDR2 SYDVKM. V was shortened by 2 bases and J by 6 bases, with 8 bases between the two germline ends. The CDR3 has 13 residues. CDR3 amino acids: CASSLSLRQPQHF. CDR3 in DNA: TGTGCCAGCAGTTTAAGCCTCCGTCAGCCCCAGCATTTT.

The chain has TRBV4-3 and TRBJ2-2; 8 bases are a match to TRBD2. The CDR3 totals 17 residues. The germline V gene encodes CDR1 LGHNA and CDR2 YSLEER. After removal of 1 base from V and 4 bases from J, the junction contained 8 bases not matched to a gene. The DNA for the CDR3 is TGCGCCAGCAGCCAAGTTTCAGCGGGGGAGGGCACCGGGGAGCTGTTTTTT. It translates to CASSQVSAGEGTGELFF.